Each of the 13 T cell receptor beta chains below was sequenced from the same sample in a study of human T cells and chemical hapten exposure. TCRdb recomputed calls from the RACE reads with MiXCR, one row per CDR3 protein. The data contain some 180,000 distinct CDR3 sequences, under 30% of them seen just once; the ten biggest clones take up 2.5%. Specified time point: patch test 3, about 24 weeks after DPC sensitization. The treatment denotes: therapeutic diphenylcyclopropenone sensitization with weekly scalp DPC. The sample here was whole blood, taken in connection with sensitization to the hapten diphenylcyclopropenone (DPC). The receptors stem from a middle-aged woman with alopecia areata. Some clones in this sample may be carry-over from other donors' samples.

The chain combines TRBV2 with TRBJ2-7, with a tentative D call TRBD2 (5 bases). V was shortened by 6 bases and J by 2 bases, with 11 bases between the two germline ends. This CDR3 region has 13 residues. The germline V gene has CDR1 SNHLY and CDR2 FYNNEI. The CDR3 loop is CASRREPPYEQYF. In DNA form, the CDR3 reads TGTGCCAGCAGGAGGGAACCTCCCTACGAGCAGTACTTC.

This clonotype was counted between two and nine times. This chain uses TRBV29-1 with TRBJ2-7, with 12 bases matching TRBD2. Germline V gene lookup returns CDR1 SQVTM and CDR2 ANQGSEA. CDR3 length equals 13 residues. The trim removed 6 bases at V and 6 bases at J, leaving 6 bases unmatched. The CDR3 DNA is TGCAGCGTCTCAACGGGACTAGCGGGCGAGCAGTACTTC. Its protein product is CSVSTGLAGEQYF.

The chain recombines TRBV7-2 with TRBJ2-7; D may match TRBD1 or TRBD2 (6 bases each). CDR3 length: 14 residues. The ends were cut back, 1 base at V and 5 bases at J, with 12 bases in the middle. The germline V gene has CDR1 SGHTA and CDR2 FQGNSA. The DNA of the CDR3 is TGTGCCAGCAGCTTAGTGGGGGGCATTGACGAGCAGTACTTC. It yields the protein CASSLVGGIDEQYF.

The chain uses TRBV7-9 and TRBJ2-1; TRBD2 might be the D (5 bases). V shed 5 bases and J shed 9 bases, with 14 bases lying between them. In germline, CDR1 is SEHNR, CDR2 FQNEAQ (reference sequence). The CDR3 covers 13 residues. Here the CDR3 reads CASSLGNVGEQFF. The CDR3 bases are TGTGCCAGCAGCCTCGGGAACGTCGGTGAGCAGTTCTTC.

The chain employs TRBV19 and TRBJ2-6; possibly TRBD2 for D (5 bases). Between the trimmed V and J ends, which lost 7 bases and 6 bases, there was a span of 19 bases. The CDR3 runs to 16 residues. Germline V lookup: CDR1 LNHDA, CDR2 SQIVND (reference sequence). The CDR3 nucleotides are TGTGCCAGTACCCCTGGAGGCTTTTTGGTGGCCAACGTCCTGACTTTC. Residues: CASTPGGFLVANVLTF.

This clonotype turned up a few times. At one of its ends the junction is not consistent with the germline gene, which may arise from a read error. J is TRBJ2-1 and V is TRBV7-2, with 13 bases aligning to TRBD2. This CDR3 has 15 amino acids. CDR1 is SGHTA and CDR2 is FQGNSA in the germline V gene. CDR3 nucleotides: TGTGCCAGCAGCTTATATAGCACTAGCGGGGGGGGCAACGTCTTC. It yields the protein CASSLYSTSGGGNVF.

The chain couples TRBV24-1 to TRBJ2-7; no reliable D call. The V end lost 4 bases, the J end lost 2 bases, and 8 bases lay between the germline ends. The germline gives CDR1 KGHDR, CDR2 SFDVKD. CDR3 length: 13 amino acids. Here the CDR3 reads CATSEAGPYEQYF. CDR3 nucleotides: TGTGCCACCAGTGAAGCAGGCCCCTACGAGCAGTACTTC.

The chain joins TRBV6-5 to TRBJ2-2, with TRBD1 as a possible D gene (6 bases). V lost 0 bases and J lost 5, with 10 bases in between. The germline gives CDR1 MNHEY, CDR2 SVGAGI. The CDR3 contains 15 residues. The DNA of the CDR3 is TGTGCCAGCAGTTACTCGGACAGCCCAACCGGGGAGCTGTTTTTT. It translates to CASSYSDSPTGELFF.

The CDR3 DNA reads as TGTGCCATCAGTGAGTTCCTACAGGGGCCTCAGTTAACGCTCCACTTT. It codes for CAISEFLQGPQLTLHF. The genes are TRBV10-3 and TRBJ1-6; 7 bases match TRBD1. The V and J ends lost 1 base and 16 bases, in that order; junction bases with no gene match: 16. The CDR3 extends over 16 amino acids. CDR1 and CDR2 (germline): ENHRY, SYGVKD.

The chain has TRBV11-2 and TRBJ2-1; 12 bases match TRBD2. Per germline, CDR1 SGHAT and CDR2 FQNNGV. The CDR3 is 15 amino acids. Trimming at V came to 4 bases and at J to 8 bases, leaving 6 bases not matched to a gene. CDR3 residues: CASSSLAGGPYEQFF. The CDR3 DNA reads as TGTGCCAGCAGCTCGCTAGCGGGAGGGCCATATGAGCAGTTCTTC.

This clonotype has more than one count but fewer than ten. This chain uses TRBV6-6 with TRBJ1-5; TRBD1 aligns across 8 bases. The CDR3 is made up of 16 amino acids. The J segment lost 7 bases and the V segment lost 2 bases, leaving 10 bases of the junction unmatched. CDR1 and CDR2 from the germline V gene are MNHNY and SVGAGI (reference sequence). CDR3 nucleotide sequence: TGTGCCAGCAGTTACCCTTCCAGGGGGCTGGGGCAGCCCCAGCATTTT. Amino acids: CASSYPSRGLGQPQHF.

The chain is built from TRBV6-5 and TRBJ2-5; TRBD2 matches 8 bases. The length of the CDR3 is 16 residues. The germline V gene encodes CDR1 MNHEY and CDR2 SVGAGI. V lost 4 bases to trimming and J lost 5 bases; unmatched junction nucleotides: 12. In nucleotides, the CDR3 is TGTGCCAGCAGTTCCGCGGGAGGAGCGGGTGGGGAGACCCAGTACTTC. This gives the protein CASSSAGGAGGETQYF.

This clonotype was observed a single time. V and J are TRBV10-3 and TRBJ2-1; weak D call: TRBD2 (6 bases). The length of the CDR3 is 13 residues. With 3 bases removed from V and 9 bases from J, the gap between germline ends came to 12 bases. In germline, CDR1 is ENHRY, CDR2 SYGVKD. The CDR3 loop is CAISDRRDAEQFF. CDR3 in DNA: TGTGCCATCAGTGACCGGAGGGACGCTGAGCAGTTCTTC.